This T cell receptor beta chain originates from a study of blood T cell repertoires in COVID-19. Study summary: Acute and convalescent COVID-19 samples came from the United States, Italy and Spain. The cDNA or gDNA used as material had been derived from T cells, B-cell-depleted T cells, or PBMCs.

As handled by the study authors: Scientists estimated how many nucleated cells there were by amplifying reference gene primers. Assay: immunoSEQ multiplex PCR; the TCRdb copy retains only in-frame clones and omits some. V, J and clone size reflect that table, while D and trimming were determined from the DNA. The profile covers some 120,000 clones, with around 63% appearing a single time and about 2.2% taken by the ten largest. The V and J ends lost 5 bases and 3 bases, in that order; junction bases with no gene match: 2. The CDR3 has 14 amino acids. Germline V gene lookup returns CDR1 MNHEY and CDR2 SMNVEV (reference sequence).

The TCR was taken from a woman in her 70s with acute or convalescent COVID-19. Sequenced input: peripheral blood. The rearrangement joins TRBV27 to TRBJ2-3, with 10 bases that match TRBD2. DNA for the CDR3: TGTGCCAGCAGTAGCGGGAGGGGGACAGATACGCAGTATTTT. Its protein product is CASSSGRGTDTQYF.